This entry is about one T cell receptor (beta chain). This sample stems from a study of blood T cell repertoires in COVID-19. Study overall: The analysed material was cDNA or gDNA that came from T cells, B-cell-depleted T cells, or PBMCs.

The CDR3 runs 15 residues. The germline V gene encodes CDR1 MNHNY and CDR2 SVGAGI (reference sequence). After removal of 2 bases from V and 4 bases from J, the junction contained 6 bases not matched to a gene. This table comes from immunoSEQ multiplex PCR, and its TCRdb copy is limited to in-frame clones, with some not included. This table holds some 77,000 clones, roughly four fifths found once. This chain links TRBV6-6 with TRBJ1-1; 8 positions agree with TRBD1. Input material: peripheral blood. The source is a woman in her sixties or seventies with acute or convalescent COVID-19. The DNA of the CDR3 is TGTGCCAGCAGTTACCCCGGACAGGGCACCACTGAAGCTTTCTTT. Translated: CASSYPGQGTTEAFF.